The rows below give T cell receptor beta chains drawn from one sample of a study of cytomegalovirus exposure and HLA in healthy donors. Clones were sequenced by immunoSEQ multiplex PCR, and TCRdb holds only the in-frame ones, with some missing. Among around 180,000 clones listed, around 80% were seen once. Specimen: PBMCs. These receptors all stem from a boy between 2 and 10 years old in good health and CMV-seronegative. Both conserved end residues are part of each CDR3. The D gene is left open where the match is weak. The size of a clone is reported for some rows only, either as once, few or many, or as a class for expanded clones.

clone_size j_call v_call d_call cdr3_aa cdr3_nt
- TRBJ1-2 TRBV5-6 TRBD1 CASSAQGDLSGYTF TGTGCCAGCAGTGCCCAGGGGGACCTATCTGGCTACACCTTC
- TRBJ1-5 TRBV27 - CASSTGRYQPQHF TGTGCCAGCAGTACGGGTCGATATCAGCCCCAGCATTTT
few TRBJ2-7 TRBV27 TRBD1 CASSPTGGGYEQYF TGTGCCAGCAGTCCGACAGGGGGCGGGTACGAGCAGTACTTC
- TRBJ2-3 TRBV6-1 - CASSEDLGPDTQYF TGTGCCAGCAGTGAAGATTTGGGCCCAGATACGCAGTATTTT
- TRBJ2-1 TRBV6-5 TRBD1 CASSNRDSSYNEQFF TGTGCCAGCAGTAACCGGGACAGCAGCTACAATGAGCAGTTCTTC
- TRBJ1-5 TRBV6-6 TRBD1 CASSSTGLSNQPQHF TGTGCCAGCAGTTCGACAGGGCTGAGCAATCAGCCCCAGCATTTT
- TRBJ2-3 TRBV9 - CASSVGGTRGLDTQYF TGTGCCAGCAGCGTAGGGGGAACTAGAGGTTTAGATACGCAGTATTTT
- TRBJ2-5 TRBV6-5 TRBD2 CASSSPGGAVETQYF TGTGCCAGCAGTTCCCCGGGGGGGGCGGTGGAGACCCAGTACTTC
- TRBJ1-2 TRBV19 TRBD1 CASNGDSRDYGYTF TGTGCCAGTAACGGGGACAGTAGAGACTATGGCTACACCTTC
- TRBJ1-5 TRBV11-2 TRBD1 CASSLDRGHGQPQHF TGTGCCAGCAGCCTGGACAGGGGGCATGGTCAGCCCCAGCATTTT
- TRBJ2-2 TRBV30 - CAWSVPGNTGELFF TGTGCCTGGAGTGTTCCGGGGAACACCGGGGAGCTGTTTTTT
- TRBJ2-7 TRBV28 - CASSLRQPLYEQYF TGTGCCAGCAGTTTGAGACAGCCCTTGTACGAGCAGTACTTC
- TRBJ2-2 TRBV5-1 - CASSLVLLGPRSTGELFF TGCGCCAGCAGCTTGGTGCTCCTGGGGCCTAGATCCACCGGGGAGCTGTTTTTT
- TRBJ2-5 TRBV7-2 TRBD2 CASRSSGGHQETQYF TGTGCCAGCAGGTCTAGCGGGGGCCATCAAGAGACCCAGTACTTC
- TRBJ1-2 TRBV29-1 - CSVVTWNQGSVYGYTF TGCAGCGTTGTTACTTGGAATCAGGGGTCGGTCTATGGCTACACCTTC
once TRBJ2-1 TRBV6-5 TRBD2 CASSPSGDEQFF TGTGCCAGCAGTCCCAGCGGGGATGAGCAGTTCTTC